The 18 T cell receptor beta chains reported below all come from one sample, sequenced in a study of T cells in Graves' hyperthyroidism and ophthalmopathy. Researchers took RNA transcripts and amplified the TCR beta CDR3 regions from them. Primed by the HTBI set, a first-round RT-PCR was run on the TCR CDR3. TCRdb passed the multiplex PCR reads through MiXCR, listing each CDR3 protein once. Seen here are 700,000 to 950,000 distinct CDR3 sequences, approximately 40% observed once, and the top ten hold around 30%. Sequenced sample: blood. The receptors originated from a woman aged 40-49 years with Graves' hyperthyroidism.

There are many counts of this clonotype. The chain couples TRBV6-5 to TRBJ2-5; tentatively, D is TRBD2 (6 bases). The ends were cut back, 0 bases at V and 5 bases at J, with 13 bases in the middle. Germline lookup yields CDR1 MNHEY and CDR2 SVGAGI. This CDR3 has 15 residues. The CDR3 nucleotides are TGTGCCAGCAGTTACTCGACGGGACTGGCGGAGACCCAGTACTTC. Translated, it gives CASSYSTGLAETQYF.

This clonotype showed up many times. V is TRBV9 and J is TRBJ1-1; D is unresolved. V shed 0 bases and J shed 0 bases, with 12 bases lying between them. Germline V gene lookup returns CDR1 SGDLS and CDR2 YYNGEE. The CDR3 is 16 residues long. CDR3 sequence reads: CASSVEAATLNTEAFF. Here the CDR3 DNA reads TGTGCCAGCAGCGTAGAGGCAGCAACCCTGAACACTGAAGCTTTCTTT.

This clonotype was observed at least ten times. The chain carries TRBV29-1 and TRBJ2-7; maybe TRBD2 (5 bases). The V end was cut by 5 bases, the J end by 0 bases, with 11 bases between. The germline V gene encodes CDR1 SQVTM and CDR2 ANQGSEA. This CDR3 contains 13 residues. CDR3 nucleotides: TGCAGCGTTTTAACCCGGGACTCCTACGAGCAGTACTTC. Amino acids: CSVLTRDSYEQYF.

This clonotype was counted only a few times. CDR3 nucleotides: TGTGCCAGCAGCGTAGCTCAAAGGGTGGGTAATTCACCCCTCCACTTT. Its protein is CASSVAQRVGNSPLHF. The rearrangement joins TRBV9 to TRBJ1-6; D uncertain. Germline values: CDR1 SGDLS, CDR2 YYNGEE. This CDR3 is 16 amino acids long. Trimming shortened V by 0 bases and J by 6 bases, and 13 bases separated the two germline ends.

This chain connects TRBV13 to TRBJ1-3; D possibly corresponds to TRBD1 (5 bases). This CDR3 has 15 amino acids. Germline V lookup: CDR1 PRHDT, CDR2 FYEKMQ (reference sequence). V was clipped by 5 bases and J by 0 bases, with 11 bases between them. CDR3 nucleotides: TGTGCCAGCAGCACGGGACGGACCTCTGGAAACACCATATATTTT. As protein: CASSTGRTSGNTIYF.

This clonotype was detected ten times or more. The chain couples TRBV9 to TRBJ2-5; D ambiguous. From germline, CDR1 is SGDLS and CDR2 YYNGEE. This CDR3 is built from 13 residues. Between the trimmed V and J ends, which lost 0 bases and 3 bases, there was a span of 6 bases. CDR3 residues: CASSVETKETQYF. In DNA, the CDR3 is TGTGCCAGCAGCGTAGAAACTAAAGAGACCCAGTACTTC.

This rearrangement joins TRBV7-9 to TRBJ2-7; D gene uncertain. V was shortened by 10 bases and J by 0 bases, with 16 bases between the two germline ends. CDR1 and CDR2 (germline): SEHNR, FQNEAQ (reference sequence). The CDR3 is made up of 14 amino acids. Here the CDR3 reads CATEVVPLSYEQYF. DNA of the CDR3: TGTGCCACCGAGGTGGTCCCACTCTCCTACGAGCAGTACTTC.

The chain's CDR3 is CATSRGTGVAEAFF. The CDR3 nucleotides are TGTGCCACCAGCAGGGGGACAGGGGTGGCTGAAGCTTTCTTT. The chain couples TRBV15 to TRBJ1-1; 10 bases map to TRBD1. There are 14 residues in the CDR3. V lost 3 bases to trimming and J lost 6 bases; unmatched junction nucleotides: 4. Per germline, CDR1 LNHNV and CDR2 YYDKDF (reference sequence).

V gene TRBV4-1 combines with J gene TRBJ1-6; D not certain. The CDR3 is 16 amino acids. Trimming removed 1 base at V and 8 bases at J, with 15 bases between. Germline CDR1 and CDR2: MGHRA and YSYEKL. CDR3 sequence (DNA): TGCGCCAGCAGCCAAGTTGGGTCCCGACGGGATTCACCCCTCCACTTT. Residues: CASSQVGSRRDSPLHF.

The CDR3 region is CASSVTDNTEAFF. The CDR3 DNA reads as TGTGCCAGTAGTGTCACAGATAACACTGAAGCTTTCTTT. The chain uses TRBV19 and TRBJ1-1; D gene unclear. Between the trimmed V and J ends, which lost 5 bases and 2 bases, there was a span of 9 bases. From germline, CDR1 is LNHDA and CDR2 SQIVND (reference sequence). The CDR3 consists of 13 residues.

This rearrangement joins TRBV7-2 to TRBJ1-2; D possibly corresponds to TRBD1 (6 bases). V gave up 3 bases and J gave up 8 bases, with 13 bases separating them. The CDR3 has 13 residues. Germline CDR1 reads SGHTA; CDR2 reads FQGNSA. The CDR3 here is CASSLAGGTGYTF. DNA of the CDR3: TGTGCCAGCAGCTTGGCCGGGGGCACAGGCTACACCTTC.

The chain couples TRBV7-2 to TRBJ2-7; D is possibly TRBD2 (6 bases). This CDR3 is built from 14 residues. Looked up from germline, CDR1 is SGHTA and CDR2 is FQGNSA. Trimming pared 2 bases from V and 1 base from J, leaving 9 bases between. The CDR3 protein is CTSSLRLESYEQYF. The CDR3 coding sequence is TGTACCAGCAGCTTAAGACTAGAGTCCTACGAGCAGTACTTC.

The chain carries TRBV5-7 and TRBJ1-1; D call uncertain. TRBV5-7 is an open reading frame, and its role is uncertain. CDR3 size: 17 residues. The germline V and J ends were trimmed by 6 bases and 0 bases, with 21 bases remaining between them. CDR3 residues: CASNKSPKYPLNTEAFF. The CDR3 DNA is TGTGCCAGCAATAAAAGCCCTAAGTATCCCTTGAACACTGAAGCTTTCTTT.

J is TRBJ1-1 and V is TRBV12-5; D remains ambiguous. The CDR3 loop spans 14 amino acids. Trimming removed 3 bases at V and 0 bases at J, with 8 bases between. Germline lookup yields CDR1 LGHNT and CDR2 FRNRAP. The CDR3 here is CASGFITLNTEAFF. The CDR3 DNA reads TGTGCTAGTGGTTTTATCACCCTGAACACTGAAGCTTTCTTT.

Concerning this clonotype: One end of the junction varies from germline; a read error may be responsible. The chain has TRBV13 and TRBJ1-4, with TRBD1 as a possible D gene (5 bases). The germline CDR1 and CDR2 sequences are PRHDT and FYEKMQ (reference sequence). The CDR3 has 11 residues. CDR3 in amino acids: CASSLGTGRSF. CDR3 nucleotides: TGTGCCAGCAGCCTAGGCACAGGCCGTTCTTTT.

This clonotype was observed at least ten times. The V call is TRBV19, the J call TRBJ1-6; 9 nucleotides match TRBD1. There are 12 residues in the CDR3. After removal of 8 bases from V and 8 bases from J, the junction contained 1 base not matched to a gene. Germline V gives CDR1 LNHDA, CDR2 SQIVND (reference sequence). Here the CDR3 reads CASRQGDSPLHF. For the CDR3, the DNA is TGTGCCAGTCGACAGGGGGATTCACCCCTCCACTTT.

The V gene is TRBV20-1, the J gene TRBJ2-3; a weak D match, TRBD2 (5 bases). CDR3 length equals 12 residues. The germline V gene encodes CDR1 DFQATT and CDR2 SNEGSKA (reference sequence). Trimming removed 6 bases from V and 6 bases from J, with 13 bases in between. The CDR3 sequence is CSALDYGDTQYF. The CDR3 DNA reads TGCAGTGCCTTAGACTATGGGGATACGCAGTATTTT.

This clonotype was found many times. The CDR3 sequence: CASRENYEQYF. Written as DNA, the CDR3 is TGCGCCAGCAGAGAAAACTACGAGCAGTACTTC. V gene TRBV5-1 combines with J gene TRBJ2-7; D unresolved. The germline V gene has CDR1 SGHRS and CDR2 YFSETQ. Trimming cost V 5 bases and J 3 bases, with 6 bases left between them. The CDR3 length is 11 residues. Looking up the rest from reference TRBV5-1 and TRBJ2-7 gives the full variable domain: KAGVTQTPRYLIKTRGQQVTLSCSPISGHRSVSWYQQTPGQGLQFLFEYFSETQRNKGNFPGRFSGRQFSNSRSEMNVSTLELGDSALYLCASRENYEQYFGPGTRLTVT.